This T cell receptor (beta chain) was identified in a study of cytomegalovirus exposure and HLA in healthy donors. Primers included in the PCR were 60 Vbeta and 13 Jbeta primers. The table came from immunoSEQ multiplex PCR; TCRdb's copy has only in-frame clones and leaves some out. This table holds 130,000 or so clones, roughly 80% found once. This CDR3 is built from 15 residues. Germline loops: CDR1 MNHEY, CDR2 SVGAGI. J lost 2 bases, V lost 4 bases, and 6 bases had no gene match. What was sequenced was PBMCs. The gene calls are TRBV6-5 and TRBJ2-7, with 9 bases that match TRBD2. This clonotype was sampled from a woman aged 60-75 years in good health and CMV-seronegative. CDR3 DNA: TGTGCCAGCAGTTCAGCGGGGGGCCTAACCTACGAGCAGTACTTC. This codes for CASSSAGGLTYEQYF.